This T cell receptor (beta chain) was recovered during a study of shared clonotypes between healthy human individuals. Naive CD8 cells, CD45RO-negative and positively selected for CCR7, excluded terminally differentiated effector memory CD45RA+ cells. Clones were read by immunoSEQ multiplex PCR, and TCRdb kept only the in-frame ones, dropping some. This repertoire shows roughly 1,800,000 clones, approximately 94% found once; its top ten account for 1% to 1.5%. This CDR3 comprises 14 residues. Trimming cost V 4 bases and J 5 bases, with 11 bases left between them. CDR1 and CDR2 (germline): SGHVS, FNYEAQ.

The chain employs TRBV7-6 and TRBJ1-4; TRBD1 is a possible D gene (5 bases). This clonotype was obtained from a man aged 18 to 30 in good health. Sequencing was carried out using naive CD8+ T cells sorted from blood. The CDR3 loop reads CASSSDSPNEKLFF. CDR3 nucleotides: TGTGCCAGCAGCTCCGACAGTCCGAATGAAAAACTGTTTTTT.